The rows below give T cell receptor beta chains drawn from one sample of a study of T cells in Graves' hyperthyroidism and ophthalmopathy. MiXCR, applied by TCRdb to the multiplex PCR reads, yields one record per CDR3 protein. The sample has around 350,000 distinct CDR3 sequences; nearly 15% are singletons. The sequenced material came from blood. The receptors come from a woman aged 55-70 years with Graves' ophthalmopathy. CDR3s leave out the opening cysteine and the closing phenylalanine or tryptophan. The order of the fields is CDR3 length, V gene, CDR3 protein.

>12|TRBV11-2
ASSLGLSRETQY
>15|TRBV10-2
APRKWREIVRAGELF
>12|TRBV9
ASSAGRYTGELF
>10|TRBV10-3
TIGPRDTEAF
>11|TRBV28
ASRAGQGKKAF
>11|TRBV7-3
ASSLGSPGTQY
>12|TRBV11-2
ASSSPGPVDTQY
>12|TRBV29-1
SYGGQGVSDTQY
>17|TRBV11-2
ASSLRRTSGRAVNGELF
>13|TRBV3-1
ASSQQGASGNTIY
>12|TRBV12-3/TRBV12-4
ASRPRGPQDTQY
>12|TRBV19
ASSPLGGDTEAF
>13|TRBV20-1
SARASGSGTDTQY
>12|TRBV10-2
ASIEGRGFNEQY
>17|TRBV7-3
ASSLNPTLGTGNTGELF
>11|TRBV12-3/TRBV12-4
ASSFGGNYEQY
>10|TRBV7-9
ASRREGDEQF
>14|TRBV11-2
ASSSWERGGVNEQF
>13|TRBV19
ASSTGAGNTGELF
>10|TRBV7-3
ASSRMGDTQY
>14|TRBV2
ASSSPGTGYTGELF
>12|TRBV11-2
ASSLSTPSYEQY
>13|TRBV14
ASSFELGVNEKLF
>12|TRBV7-3
ASSFAGLYNEQF
>11|TRBV20-1
SARGIGDRQAF
>11|TRBV29-1
SGQTDLNEKLF
>13|TRBV12-3/TRBV12-4
ASTRAGRNTGELF
>11|TRBV12-3/TRBV12-4
ASIHRGSTEAF
>14|TRBV24-1
ATSDGSGRTYNEQF
>16|TRBV6-1
ASTRGLAGGVSSYEQY
>15|TRBV12-3/TRBV12-4
ASSFHLAGGPTGELF
>13|TRBV20-1
SARDTGKGGETQY
>12|TRBV9
ASSVVSGSGEQY
>13|TRBV20-1
SATSSGLSSYEQY
>13|TRBV7-9
ASSSDRRAYNEQF
>14|TRBV20-1
SASSGGTGNSYEQY
>14|TRBV7-9
ASSPPLAGTYNEQF
>9|TRBV7-2
ASSKIGEQY
>10|TRBV20-1
SALRGVLEQY
>12|TRBV6-1
ASSPEGLNSPLH
>13|TRBV3-1
ASSLAENSYNEQF
>13|TRBV6-1
ASSEAPGGQETQY
>13|TRBV2
ASSERGRNTDTQY
>11|TRBV2
ASSPRTVETQY
>12|TRBV12-3/TRBV12-4
ASGWTSGANVLT
>12|TRBV11-3
ASSSGGEPETQY
>11|TRBV7-6
ASEPEEGETQY
>14|TRBV5-1
ASSPEGGTGGEKQF
>12|TRBV5-1
ASSSTAMRETQY
>11|TRBV6-1
ASSPPGTAEQF
>13|TRBV6-2/TRBV6-3
ASSGTSGIRNEQF
>15|TRBV5-1
ASSKGGPGTGDDTQY
>12|TRBV20-1
SARLAGGDGEQY